This T cell receptor beta chain was recovered during a study of T cell responses to AZD1222 COVID-19 vaccine. Findings and limits, study-wide: CD4 TCRs covered the whole spike, strongest at regions 160-218 and 743-854. White British ancestry dominated among donors, who included more females, and clonal diversity was possibly underestimated. Spike-specific TCRs gained breadth and depth after people received two AZD1222 doses. Just five to seven AZD1222 recipients tested seropositive at baseline.

V was cut by 3 bases and J by 10 bases, with 9 bases left in between. The CDR3 runs to 12 residues. Clones were read by immunoSEQ multiplex PCR, and TCRdb kept only the in-frame ones, dropping some. The sample holds 140,000 to 150,000 clones; 90% to 95% are singletons and the top ten take about 8.6%. About this clone: Its target is unknown.

The clonotype was recovered from an adult in good health. Source: peripheral blood, taken on day 0 of AZD1222 vaccination. This sequence joins TRBV12-3 or TRBV12-4 and TRBJ1-4; D not resolved. The DNA of the CDR3 is TGTGCCAGCAGTTTTCACCCCGTAAAACTGTTTTTT. This codes for CASSFHPVKLFF.